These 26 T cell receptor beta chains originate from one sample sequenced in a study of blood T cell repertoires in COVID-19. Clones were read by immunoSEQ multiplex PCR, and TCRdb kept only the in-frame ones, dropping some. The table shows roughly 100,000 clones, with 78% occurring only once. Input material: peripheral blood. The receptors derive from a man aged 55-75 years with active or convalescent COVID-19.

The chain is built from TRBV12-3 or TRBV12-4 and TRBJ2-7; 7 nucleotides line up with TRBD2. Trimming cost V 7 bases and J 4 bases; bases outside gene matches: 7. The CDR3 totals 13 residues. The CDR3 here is CASIPAGRYEQYV. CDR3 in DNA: TGTGCCAGCATCCCAGCGGGGAGATACGAGCAGTACGTC.

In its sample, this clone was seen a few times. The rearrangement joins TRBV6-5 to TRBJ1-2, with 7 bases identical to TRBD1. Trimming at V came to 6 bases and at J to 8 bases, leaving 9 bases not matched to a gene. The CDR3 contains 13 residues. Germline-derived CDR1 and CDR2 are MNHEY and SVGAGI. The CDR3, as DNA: TGTGCCAGCAGCCCCATACAGGGGACGGGCTACACCTTC. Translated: CASSPIQGTGYTF.

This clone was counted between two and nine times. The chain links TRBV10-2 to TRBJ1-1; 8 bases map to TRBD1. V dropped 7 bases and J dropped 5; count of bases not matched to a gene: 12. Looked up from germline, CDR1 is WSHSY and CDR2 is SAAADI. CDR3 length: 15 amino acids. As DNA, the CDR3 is TGCGCCAGCAACCAAAAACAGGGGGATGCTACTGAAGCTTTCTTT. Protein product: CASNQKQGDATEAFF.

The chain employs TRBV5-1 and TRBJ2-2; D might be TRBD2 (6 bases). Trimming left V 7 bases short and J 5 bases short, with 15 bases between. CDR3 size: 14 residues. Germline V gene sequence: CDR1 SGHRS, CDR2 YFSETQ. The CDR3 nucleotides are TGCGCCAGCTCCTCCGGGGCGGGGACCGGGGAGCTGTTTTTT. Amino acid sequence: CASSSGAGTGELFF.

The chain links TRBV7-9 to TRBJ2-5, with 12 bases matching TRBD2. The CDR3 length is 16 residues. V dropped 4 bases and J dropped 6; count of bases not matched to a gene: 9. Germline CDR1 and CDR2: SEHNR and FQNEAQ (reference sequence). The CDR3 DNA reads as TGTGCCAGCAGCTCTCCTTGGACTAGCGGGACAAAGACCCAGTACTTC. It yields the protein CASSSPWTSGTKTQYF.

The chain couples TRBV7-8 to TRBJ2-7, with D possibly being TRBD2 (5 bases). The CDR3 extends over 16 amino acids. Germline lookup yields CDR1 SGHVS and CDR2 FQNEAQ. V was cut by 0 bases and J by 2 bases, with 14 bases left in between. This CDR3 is CASSLAGGRSPYEQYF. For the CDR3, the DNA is TGTGCCAGCAGCTTAGCTGGTGGGAGATCTCCCTACGAGCAGTACTTC.

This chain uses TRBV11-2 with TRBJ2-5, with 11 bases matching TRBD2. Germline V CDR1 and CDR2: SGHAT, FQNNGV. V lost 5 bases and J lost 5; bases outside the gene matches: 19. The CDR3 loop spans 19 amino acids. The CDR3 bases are TGTGCCAGCAGCCCCCGGACTAGCGGGCTCTCAACGCGTTCGGAGACCCAGTACTTC. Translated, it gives CASSPRTSGLSTRSETQYF.

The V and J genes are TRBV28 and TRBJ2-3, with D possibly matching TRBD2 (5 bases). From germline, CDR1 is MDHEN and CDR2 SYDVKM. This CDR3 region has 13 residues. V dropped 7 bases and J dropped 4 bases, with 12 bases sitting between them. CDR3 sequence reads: CASMLAGADTQYF. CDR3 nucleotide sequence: TGTGCCAGCATGCTAGCTGGGGCAGATACGCAGTATTTT.

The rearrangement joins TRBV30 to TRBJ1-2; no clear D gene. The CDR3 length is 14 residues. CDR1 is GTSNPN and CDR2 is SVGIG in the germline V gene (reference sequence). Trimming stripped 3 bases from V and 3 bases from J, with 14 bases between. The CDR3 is CAWRSGRADYGYTF. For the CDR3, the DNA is TGTGCCTGGAGGTCCGGGAGGGCCGACTATGGCTACACCTTC.

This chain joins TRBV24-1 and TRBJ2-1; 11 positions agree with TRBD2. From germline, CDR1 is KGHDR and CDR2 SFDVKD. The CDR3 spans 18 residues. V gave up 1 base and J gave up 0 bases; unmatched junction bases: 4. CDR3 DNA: TGTGCCACCAGTGATTTACTAGCGGGAGTGAGCTCCTACAATGAGCAGTTCTTC. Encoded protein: CATSDLLAGVSSYNEQFF.

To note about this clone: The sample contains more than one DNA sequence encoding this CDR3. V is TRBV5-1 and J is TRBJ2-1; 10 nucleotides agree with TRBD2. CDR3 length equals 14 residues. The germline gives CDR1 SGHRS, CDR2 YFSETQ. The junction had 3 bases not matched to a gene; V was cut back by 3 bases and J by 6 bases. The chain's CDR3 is CASSSGLASNEQFF. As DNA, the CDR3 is TGCGCCAGCAGCTCGGGACTAGCGAGCAATGAGCAGTTCTTC.

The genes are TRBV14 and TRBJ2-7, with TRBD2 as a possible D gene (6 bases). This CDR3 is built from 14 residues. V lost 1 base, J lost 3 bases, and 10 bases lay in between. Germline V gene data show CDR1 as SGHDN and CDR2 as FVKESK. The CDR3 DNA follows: TGTGCCAGCAGCCAAGGAGCGGGCCACTACGAGCAGTACTTC. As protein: CASSQGAGHYEQYF.

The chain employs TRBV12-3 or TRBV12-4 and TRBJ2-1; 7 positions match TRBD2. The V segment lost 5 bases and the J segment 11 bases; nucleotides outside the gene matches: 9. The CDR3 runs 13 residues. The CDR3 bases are TGTGCCAGCAGTCCCAATTTAGCGGGCCAGCAGTTCTTC. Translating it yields CASSPNLAGQQFF.

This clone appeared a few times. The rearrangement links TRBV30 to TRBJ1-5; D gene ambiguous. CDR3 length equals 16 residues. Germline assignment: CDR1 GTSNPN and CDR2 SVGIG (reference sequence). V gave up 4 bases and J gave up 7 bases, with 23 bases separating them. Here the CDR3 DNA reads TGTGCCTGGAACTCGGGGAGCTGGATAGAGGAGCAGCCCCAGCATTTT. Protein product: CAWNSGSWIEEQPQHF.

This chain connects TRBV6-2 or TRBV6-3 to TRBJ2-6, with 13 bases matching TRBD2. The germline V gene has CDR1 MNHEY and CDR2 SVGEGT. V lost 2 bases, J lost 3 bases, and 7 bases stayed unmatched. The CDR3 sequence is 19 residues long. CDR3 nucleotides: TGTGCCAGCAGTTACATGTCGGGACTAGCGGGAAGTGGGGCCAACGTCCTGACTTTC. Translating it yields CASSYMSGLAGSGANVLTF.

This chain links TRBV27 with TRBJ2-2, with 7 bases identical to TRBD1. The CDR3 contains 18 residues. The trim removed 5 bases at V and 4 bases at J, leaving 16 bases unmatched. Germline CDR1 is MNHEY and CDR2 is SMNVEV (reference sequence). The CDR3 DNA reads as TGTGCCAGCAGTAGTGGACAGGTGATCGCGCGAGGCACCGGGGAGCTGTTTTTT. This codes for CASSSGQVIARGTGELFF.

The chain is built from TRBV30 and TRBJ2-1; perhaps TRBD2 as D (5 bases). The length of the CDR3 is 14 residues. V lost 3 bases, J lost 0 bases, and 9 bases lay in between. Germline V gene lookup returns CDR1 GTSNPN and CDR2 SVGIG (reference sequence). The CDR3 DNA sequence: TGTGCCTGGAGCTCGGGGAGCTCCTACAATGAGCAGTTCTTC. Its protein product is CAWSSGSSYNEQFF.

This chain's CDR3 is CASSPPGDRVIYGYTF. The CDR3 DNA reads TGTGCCAGCAGTCCCCCAGGGGACAGGGTGATCTATGGCTACACCTTC. The chain carries TRBV28 and TRBJ1-2; 9 nucleotides agree with TRBD1. Germline assignment: CDR1 MDHEN and CDR2 SYDVKM. The V gene end was trimmed by 5 bases and the J gene end by 4 bases; junction bases not matched to a gene: 11. The CDR3 contains 16 residues.

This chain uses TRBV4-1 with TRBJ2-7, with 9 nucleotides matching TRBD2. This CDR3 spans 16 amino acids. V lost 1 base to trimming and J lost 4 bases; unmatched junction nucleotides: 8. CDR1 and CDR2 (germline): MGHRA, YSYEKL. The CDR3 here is CASSQAGTSSVYEQYF. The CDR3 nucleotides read TGCGCCAGCAGCCAAGCTGGGACTAGCTCCGTGTACGAGCAGTACTTC.

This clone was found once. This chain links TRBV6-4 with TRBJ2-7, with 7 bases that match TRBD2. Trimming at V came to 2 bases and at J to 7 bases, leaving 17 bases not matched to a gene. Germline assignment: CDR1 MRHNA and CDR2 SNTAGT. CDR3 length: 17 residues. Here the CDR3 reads CASSDLRILAARWEQYV. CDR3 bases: TGTGCCAGCAGTGACCTCCGGATTCTAGCGGCTCGTTGGGAGCAGTACGTC.

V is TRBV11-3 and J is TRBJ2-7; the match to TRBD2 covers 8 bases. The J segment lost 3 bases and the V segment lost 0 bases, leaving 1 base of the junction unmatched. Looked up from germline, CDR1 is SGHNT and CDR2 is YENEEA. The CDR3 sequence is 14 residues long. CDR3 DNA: TGTGCCAGCAGCTTAGAGCGGGGGGACTACGAGCAGTACTTC. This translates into CASSLERGDYEQYF.

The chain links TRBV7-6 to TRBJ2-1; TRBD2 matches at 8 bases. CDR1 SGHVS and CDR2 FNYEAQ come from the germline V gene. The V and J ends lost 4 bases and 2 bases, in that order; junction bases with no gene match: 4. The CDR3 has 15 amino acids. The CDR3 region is CASSSSGSPYNEQFF. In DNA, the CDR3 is TGTGCCAGCAGCTCCAGCGGGAGCCCCTACAATGAGCAGTTCTTC.

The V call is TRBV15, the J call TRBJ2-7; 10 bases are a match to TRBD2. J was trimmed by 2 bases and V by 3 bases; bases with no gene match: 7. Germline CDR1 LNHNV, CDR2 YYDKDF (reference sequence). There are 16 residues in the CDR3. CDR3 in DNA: TGTGCCACCAGCAGGCAGACTAGCGGGTTAACCTACGAGCAGTACTTC. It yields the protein CATSRQTSGLTYEQYF.

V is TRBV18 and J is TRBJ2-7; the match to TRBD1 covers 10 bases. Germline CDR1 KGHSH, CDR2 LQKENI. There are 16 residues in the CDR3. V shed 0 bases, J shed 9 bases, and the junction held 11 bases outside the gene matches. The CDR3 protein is CASSPPTGQGSYGQYF. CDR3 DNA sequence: TGTGCCAGCTCACCACCAACGGGACAGGGGTCCTATGGGCAGTACTTC.

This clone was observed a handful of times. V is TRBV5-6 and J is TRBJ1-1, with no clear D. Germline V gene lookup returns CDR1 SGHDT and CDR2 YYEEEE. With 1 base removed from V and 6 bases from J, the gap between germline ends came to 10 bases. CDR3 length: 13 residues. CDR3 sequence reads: CASSLPGGSEAFF. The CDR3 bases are TGTGCCAGCAGCTTGCCTGGAGGATCTGAAGCTTTCTTT.

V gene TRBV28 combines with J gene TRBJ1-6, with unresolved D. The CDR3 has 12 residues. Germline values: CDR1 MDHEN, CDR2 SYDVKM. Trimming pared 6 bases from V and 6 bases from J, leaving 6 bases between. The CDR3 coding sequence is TGTGCCAGCAGCGTCTCTAATTCACCCCTCCACTTT. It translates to CASSVSNSPLHF.